These T cell receptor beta chains were read from a single sample in a study of shared clonotypes between healthy human individuals. Produced via immunoSEQ multiplex PCR; TCRdb's table is partial and in-frame only. The table has some 2.3 million clones, 85% to 95% seen once. Input material: naive CD4+ T cells from PBMCs. The source is a young man in good health. Some clones in this sample may be carry-over from other donors' samples. Each CDR3 is given with its conserved first and last residue. The order of the fields is clone size, V gene, J gene, D gene, CDR3 protein, CDR3 DNA. A D gene is named only where the DNA matches it firmly. Only part of the rows carry a size: once, few, many, or a class if the clone is expanded.

clone_size: -
v_call: TRBV7-2
j_call: TRBJ1-3
d_call: -
cdr3_aa: CASSLVLSSGNTIYF
cdr3_nt: TGTGCCAGCAGCTTAGTGTTGAGCTCTGGAAACACCATATATTTT

clone_size: -
v_call: TRBV18
j_call: TRBJ2-3
d_call: TRBD1
cdr3_aa: CASSPWDSSTDTQYF
cdr3_nt: TGTGCCAGCTCACCGTGGGACAGTAGCACAGATACGCAGTATTTT

clone_size: -
v_call: TRBV14
j_call: TRBJ2-2
d_call: -
cdr3_aa: CASSQDGGWELFF
cdr3_nt: TGTGCCAGCAGCCAAGATGGGGGATGGGAGCTGTTTTTT

clone_size: -
v_call: TRBV5-4
j_call: TRBJ1-2
d_call: TRBD1
cdr3_aa: CASSSNRGLLSIYGYTF
cdr3_nt: TGTGCCAGCAGCTCCAACAGGGGGCTCCTTAGTATCTATGGCTACACCTTC

clone_size: -
v_call: TRBV7-9
j_call: TRBJ2-1
d_call: -
cdr3_aa: CASSPRRAGANNEQFF
cdr3_nt: TGTGCCAGCAGCCCGCGAAGAGCGGGCGCAAACAATGAGCAGTTCTTC

clone_size: -
v_call: TRBV7-3
j_call: TRBJ2-7
d_call: -
cdr3_aa: CASSSGTPGHEQYF
cdr3_nt: TGTGCCAGCAGCTCCGGGACCCCGGGGCACGAGCAGTACTTC

clone_size: -
v_call: TRBV5-1
j_call: TRBJ2-1
d_call: -
cdr3_aa: CASSLSPDLSSYNEQFF
cdr3_nt: TGCGCCAGCAGCTTGTCCCCGGATCTCAGCTCCTACAATGAGCAGTTCTTC

clone_size: -
v_call: TRBV28
j_call: TRBJ1-2
d_call: TRBD1
cdr3_aa: CLTWTGLGGYTF
cdr3_nt: TGTTTAACTTGGACAGGGCTAGGTGGCTACACCTTC

clone_size: once
v_call: TRBV4-1
j_call: TRBJ2-3
d_call: TRBD1
cdr3_aa: CASSHEGTGRTDTQYF
cdr3_nt: TGCGCCAGCAGCCACGAGGGGACAGGACGCACAGATACGCAGTATTTT

clone_size: -
v_call: TRBV2
j_call: TRBJ2-5
d_call: -
cdr3_aa: CASSEATAQETQYF
cdr3_nt: TGTGCCAGCAGTGAGGCGACAGCACAAGAGACCCAGTACTTC

clone_size: once
v_call: TRBV28
j_call: TRBJ2-6
d_call: -
cdr3_aa: CASSLGGTNVLTF
cdr3_nt: TGTGCCAGCAGTTTAGGGGGGACCAACGTCCTGACTTTC

clone_size: -
v_call: TRBV7-2
j_call: TRBJ2-1
d_call: TRBD2
cdr3_aa: CASSLRSTLAGGNEQFF
cdr3_nt: TGTGCCAGCAGCTTAAGGTCTACCCTAGCGGGAGGCAATGAGCAGTTCTTC

clone_size: -
v_call: TRBV27
j_call: TRBJ1-1
d_call: TRBD1
cdr3_aa: CASSLYRGHTEAFF
cdr3_nt: TGTGCCAGCAGTTTGTACAGGGGGCACACTGAAGCTTTCTTT

clone_size: -
v_call: TRBV5-1
j_call: TRBJ2-3
d_call: -
cdr3_aa: CASSPAADTQYF
cdr3_nt: TGCGCCAGCAGCCCCGCGGCAGATACGCAGTATTTT

clone_size: -
v_call: TRBV11-2
j_call: TRBJ2-7
d_call: TRBD1
cdr3_aa: CASSRSGRDRGSYEQYF
cdr3_nt: TGTGCCAGCAGCCGGAGTGGGCGGGACAGGGGGTCCTACGAGCAGTACTTC

clone_size: -
v_call: TRBV6-1
j_call: TRBJ2-1
d_call: -
cdr3_aa: CASSESGQRVHNEQFF
cdr3_nt: TGTGCCAGCAGTGAATCGGGGCAAAGAGTCCACAATGAGCAGTTCTTC

clone_size: -
v_call: TRBV6-5
j_call: TRBJ1-1
d_call: -
cdr3_aa: CASRGPTMNTEAFF
cdr3_nt: TGTGCCTCAAGGGGACCTACCATGAACACTGAAGCTTTCTTT

clone_size: -
v_call: TRBV28
j_call: TRBJ2-2
d_call: -
cdr3_aa: CASSSPRSDTGELFF
cdr3_nt: TGTGCCAGCAGTTCACCGCGGTCCGACACCGGGGAGCTGTTTTTT

clone_size: -
v_call: TRBV5-4
j_call: TRBJ2-3
d_call: -
cdr3_aa: CASSPRTQASTDTQYF
cdr3_nt: TGTGCCAGCAGCCCTAGGACACAAGCTAGCACAGATACGCAGTATTTT

clone_size: -
v_call: TRBV13
j_call: TRBJ1-2
d_call: -
cdr3_aa: CASSPRNYGYTF
cdr3_nt: TGTGCCAGCAGCCCTCGTAACTATGGCTACACCTTC

clone_size: -
v_call: TRBV7-9
j_call: TRBJ2-1
d_call: TRBD2
cdr3_aa: CASSPGLAGDWDNEQFF
cdr3_nt: TGTGCCAGCAGCCCAGGACTAGCGGGAGATTGGGACAATGAGCAGTTCTTC

clone_size: -
v_call: TRBV4-1
j_call: TRBJ1-1
d_call: -
cdr3_aa: CASSQDWSNTEAFF
cdr3_nt: TGCGCCAGCAGCCAAGATTGGAGCAACACTGAAGCTTTCTTT

clone_size: -
v_call: TRBV7-9
j_call: TRBJ1-1
d_call: -
cdr3_aa: CASSLDMNTEAFF
cdr3_nt: TGTGCCAGCAGCTTGGACATGAACACTGAAGCTTTCTTT

clone_size: -
v_call: TRBV19
j_call: TRBJ2-7
d_call: TRBD1
cdr3_aa: CASSNDRGNYEQYF
cdr3_nt: TGTGCCAGTAGTAATGACAGGGGGAACTACGAGCAGTACTTC

clone_size: -
v_call: TRBV27
j_call: TRBJ1-1
d_call: -
cdr3_aa: CASSYTLNTEAFF
cdr3_nt: TGTGCCAGCAGTTACACATTGAACACTGAAGCTTTCTTT

clone_size: -
v_call: TRBV28
j_call: TRBJ1-6
d_call: -
cdr3_aa: CASTRSGAYAQNSPLHF
cdr3_nt: TGTGCCAGCACCCGCTCGGGGGCCTACGCTCAAAATTCACCCCTCCACTTT

clone_size: -
v_call: TRBV4-2
j_call: TRBJ1-4
d_call: -
cdr3_aa: CASSQGGGGESNEKLFF
cdr3_nt: TGTGCCAGCAGCCAGGGGGGCGGAGGGGAGTCTAATGAAAAACTGTTTTTT

clone_size: -
v_call: TRBV27
j_call: TRBJ2-7
d_call: TRBD1
cdr3_aa: CASSLTGGSPYEQYF
cdr3_nt: TGTGCCAGCAGTTTGACAGGGGGCTCGCCCTACGAGCAGTACTTC

clone_size: -
v_call: TRBV4-3
j_call: TRBJ2-7
d_call: TRBD2
cdr3_aa: CASSHRLADSYEQYF
cdr3_nt: TGCGCCAGCAGCCACAGACTAGCGGATTCCTACGAGCAGTACTTC

clone_size: -
v_call: TRBV25-1
j_call: TRBJ1-4
d_call: -
cdr3_aa: CASSEYGTRHEKLFF
cdr3_nt: TGTGCCAGCAGTGAATATGGGACACGGCATGAAAAACTGTTTTTT

clone_size: -
v_call: TRBV9
j_call: TRBJ1-2
d_call: TRBD1
cdr3_aa: CASSKTDRANYGYTF
cdr3_nt: TGTGCCAGCAGCAAGACGGACAGGGCTAACTATGGCTACACCTTC

clone_size: -
v_call: TRBV4-2
j_call: TRBJ2-7
d_call: TRBD2
cdr3_aa: CASSQDGLAALLF
cdr3_nt: TGTGCCAGCAGCCAAGATGGGCTAGCGGCTCTACTTTTC

clone_size: once
v_call: TRBV10-3
j_call: TRBJ2-2
d_call: -
cdr3_aa: CAISEAPNTGELFF
cdr3_nt: TGTGCCATCAGTGAGGCCCCCAACACCGGGGAGCTGTTTTTT

clone_size: -
v_call: TRBV6-6
j_call: TRBJ1-2
d_call: -
cdr3_aa: CASSYSHPGWGYTF
cdr3_nt: TGTGCCAGCAGTTACTCCCACCCAGGCTGGGGCTACACCTTC

clone_size: -
v_call: TRBV9
j_call: TRBJ1-1
d_call: TRBD1
cdr3_aa: CASSVGTGLLNTEAFF
cdr3_nt: TGTGCCAGCAGCGTAGGGACAGGGTTACTGAACACTGAAGCTTTCTTT

clone_size: -
v_call: TRBV18
j_call: TRBJ2-7
d_call: -
cdr3_aa: CASSPLRGSSYEQYF
cdr3_nt: TGTGCCAGCTCACCACTCAGGGGAAGCTCCTACGAGCAGTACTTC

clone_size: -
v_call: TRBV29-1
j_call: TRBJ2-5
d_call: TRBD2
cdr3_aa: CSVTAGGQETQYF
cdr3_nt: TGCAGCGTCACAGCGGGAGGCCAAGAGACCCAGTACTTC

clone_size: -
v_call: TRBV6-5
j_call: TRBJ1-2
d_call: -
cdr3_aa: CASSYGTDNYGYTF
cdr3_nt: TGTGCCAGCAGTTACGGGACCGACAACTATGGCTACACCTTC